This passage covers 8 T cell receptor beta chains from one sample sequenced in a study of Graves' ophthalmopathy and Graves' hyperthyroidism. For repertoire sequencing, the TCR beta CDR3 regions were amplified from RNA transcripts. After a first-round RT-PCR with HTBI primers, a second-round multiplex PCR was run. TCRdb called the multiplex PCR reads again in MiXCR, with one record for every CDR3 protein. The data contain hundreds of thousands of distinct CDR3 sequences, 40% of them singletons. The specimen sequenced was peripheral blood. The receptors here all came from an adult man with Graves' ophthalmopathy.

This chain connects TRBV29-1 to TRBJ1-2, with 8 bases fitting TRBD1. The CDR3 contains 16 residues. CDR1 and CDR2 from the germline V gene are SQVTM and ANQGSEA. V gave up 0 bases and J gave up 4 bases; unmatched junction bases: 10. CDR3 loop: CSVEDRGQENPYGYTF. The DNA for the CDR3 is TGCAGCGTTGAAGACCGGGGACAGGAGAACCCCTATGGCTACACCTTC.

This clonotype has ten or more counts. V and J are TRBV10-1 and TRBJ1-1, with D possibly TRBD1 on 5 matching bases. CDR1 is WNHNN and CDR2 is SYGVQD in the germline V gene (reference sequence). Trimming left V 7 bases short and J 2 bases short, with 11 bases between. There are 13 residues in the CDR3. The CDR3 here is CASMEGPNTEAFF. CDR3 nucleotides: TGCGCCAGCATGGAGGGACCAAACACTGAAGCTTTCTTT.

The table lists this clonotype with a few counts. The J gene is TRBJ2-2, the V gene TRBV5-4; the D gene is possibly TRBD2 (5 bases). Germline V gives CDR1 SGHNT, CDR2 YYREEE (reference sequence). The CDR3 extends over 16 amino acids. The germline V and J ends were trimmed by 3 bases and 4 bases, with 16 bases remaining between them. The DNA of the CDR3 is TGTGCCAGCAGCTCAAGCGGCACCTATCCCACCGGGGAGCTGTTTTTT. It yields the protein CASSSSGTYPTGELFF.

At least ten counts were recorded for this clonotype. This sequence joins TRBV19 and TRBJ1-1; 8 nucleotides agree with TRBD1. CDR1 and CDR2 (germline): LNHDA, SQIVND (reference sequence). The CDR3 extends over 11 amino acids. V dropped 3 bases and J dropped 11; count of bases not matched to a gene: 2. CDR3 nucleotides: TGTGCCAGTAGTATCAGGGGGCTGGCTTTCTTT. It yields the protein CASSIRGLAFF.

For the CDR3, the DNA is TGTGCCAGCAGCCAAGTAGGACGGTCCTTACAAGAGACCCAGTACTTC. This encodes CASSQVGRSLQETQYF. The chain joins TRBV7-4 to TRBJ2-5; D unresolved. This CDR3 contains 16 residues. CDR1 SGHVT and CDR2 SQSDAQ come from the germline V gene. The V end was cut by 5 bases, the J end by 2 bases, with 18 bases between. Filled out from reference TRBV7-4 and TRBJ2-5, the complete variable domain reads GAGVSQSPRYKVAKRGRDVALRCDSISGHVTLYWYRQTLGQGSEVLTYSQSDAQRDKSGRPSGRFSAERPERSVSTLKIQRTEQGDSAVYLCASSQVGRSLQETQYFGPGTRLLVL.

This clonotype has a count of ten or more. The V gene is TRBV7-6, the J gene TRBJ2-5, with 8 bases that match TRBD1. Germline loops: CDR1 SGHVS, CDR2 FNYEAQ. The CDR3 covers 15 residues. The junction had 9 bases not matched to a gene; V was cut back by 5 bases and J by 4 bases. CDR3: CASSQRTGWSETQYF. For the CDR3, the DNA is TGTGCCAGCAGCCAGAGGACAGGGTGGTCAGAGACCCAGTACTTC. Filled out from reference TRBV7-6 and TRBJ2-5, the complete variable domain reads GAGVSQSPRYKVTKRGQDVALRCDPISGHVSLYWYRQALGQGPEFLTYFNYEAQQDKSGLPNDRFSAERPEGSISTLTIQRTEQRDSAMYRCASSQRTGWSETQYFGPGTRLLVL.

The chain carries TRBV2 and TRBJ2-7; D is possibly TRBD2 (5 bases). The CDR3 covers 15 residues. Trimming pared 6 bases from V and 7 bases from J, leaving 22 bases between. Germline V lookup: CDR1 SNHLY, CDR2 FYNNEI. CDR3 sequence: CASSQEWTRAGEQYF. The CDR3 nucleotides read TGTGCCAGCAGCCAAGAATGGACCCGGGCGGGTGAGCAGTACTTC.

This clonotype has a handful of counts. This chain connects TRBV5-1 to TRBJ2-2, with a weak D call TRBD1 (5 bases). Germline lookup yields CDR1 SGHRS and CDR2 YFSETQ. The CDR3 contains 17 residues. Trimming shortened V by 0 bases and J by 4 bases, and 16 bases separated the two germline ends. The CDR3 loop is CASSLEGGQGGTGELFF. The CDR3 DNA reads as TGCGCCAGCAGCTTGGAAGGTGGGCAGGGCGGCACCGGGGAGCTGTTTTTT.